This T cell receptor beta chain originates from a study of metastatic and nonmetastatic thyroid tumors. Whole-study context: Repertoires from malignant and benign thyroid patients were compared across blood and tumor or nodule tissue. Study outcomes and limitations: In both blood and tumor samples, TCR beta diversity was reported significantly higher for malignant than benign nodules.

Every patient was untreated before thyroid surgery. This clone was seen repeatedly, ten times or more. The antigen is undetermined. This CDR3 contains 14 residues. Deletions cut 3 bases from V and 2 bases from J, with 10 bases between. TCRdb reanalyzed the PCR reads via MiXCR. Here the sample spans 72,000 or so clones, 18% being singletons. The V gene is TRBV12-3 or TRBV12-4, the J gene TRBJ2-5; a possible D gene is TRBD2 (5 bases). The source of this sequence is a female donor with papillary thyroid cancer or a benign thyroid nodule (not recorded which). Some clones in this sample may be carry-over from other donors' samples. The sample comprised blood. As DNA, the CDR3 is TGTGCCAGCAGTTTCCTAGCACAACAAGAGACCCAGTACTTC. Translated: CASSFLAQQETQYF.